Listed here are 21 T cell receptor beta chains from one sample, sequenced in a study of blood T cell repertoires in COVID-19. Only in-frame clones appear in the TCRdb table, and some are missing; sequencing was by immunoSEQ multiplex PCR. Counted here are about 330,000 clones, roughly 85% occurring once; the ten biggest clones make up 7.2%. The sample comprised peripheral blood. The receptors shown here come from a human donor in a cohort sampled during active COVID-19.

The chain employs TRBV10-3 and TRBJ2-7; D might be TRBD1 (6 bases). This CDR3 comprises 16 residues. Germline V gives CDR1 ENHRY, CDR2 SYGVKD. V was clipped by 3 bases and J by 2 bases, with 17 bases between them. The chain's CDR3 is CAISDPDRRLPYEQYF. The CDR3 DNA is TGTGCCATCAGTGACCCCGACAGGCGACTCCCCTACGAGCAGTACTTC.

V usage is TRBV12-3 or TRBV12-4 and J usage is TRBJ2-2; no clear D gene. Trimming pared 3 bases from V and 7 bases from J, leaving 6 bases between. This CDR3 spans 12 amino acids. The CDR3 coding sequence is TGTGCCAGCAGTTTCCTGAGCGGGGAGCTGTTTTTT. This codes for CASSFLSGELFF.

J is TRBJ1-2 and V is TRBV10-3, with 12 bases aligning to TRBD1. CDR3 length: 14 residues. Trimming at V came to 11 bases and at J to 7 bases, leaving 11 bases not matched to a gene. Germline lookup yields CDR1 ENHRY and CDR2 SYGVKD. The CDR3 region has the DNA TGTGCCTCTTGCCCGGGACAGGGGGCAGGTGGCTACACCTTC. Translating gives CASCPGQGAGGYTF.

The chain is built from TRBV6-6 and TRBJ2-6; tentative D call: TRBD2 (5 bases). Germline CDR1 reads MNHNY; CDR2 reads SVGAGI (reference sequence). This CDR3 region has 15 residues. Deletions cut 5 bases from V and 0 bases from J, with 8 bases between. CDR3 coding DNA: TGTGCCAGCAGTGGGAGAGGCTCTGGGGCCAACGTCCTGACTTTC. This sequence encodes CASSGRGSGANVLTF.

The rearrangement links TRBV2 to TRBJ2-3; D might be TRBD2 (6 bases). V shed 5 bases and J shed 2 bases, with 14 bases lying between them. The CDR3 totals 15 residues. The germline V gene encodes CDR1 SNHLY and CDR2 FYNNEI. CDR3: CASSQMGLITDTQYF. CDR3 in DNA: TGTGCCAGCAGTCAGATGGGACTGATCACAGATACGCAGTATTTT.

This clone was detected once. The chain combines TRBV12-3 or TRBV12-4 with TRBJ2-3; D remains unclear. The CDR3 has 13 residues. V gave up 7 bases and J gave up 1 base, with 9 bases separating them. As DNA, the CDR3 is TGTGCCAGCACTCGATGGCGCACAGATACGCAGTATTTT. As protein: CASTRWRTDTQYF.

J is TRBJ1-2 and V is TRBV19, with 8 bases matching TRBD1. This CDR3 has 15 amino acids. The germline gives CDR1 LNHDA, CDR2 SQIVND (reference sequence). Trimming took 5 bases from V and 4 from J; bases not matched to a gene: 9. CDR3: CASSLQDRESYGYTF. The CDR3 DNA is TGTGCCAGTAGTCTGCAGGACAGGGAGAGCTATGGCTACACCTTC.

The CDR3 region is CAIRNDNLGNSPLHF. DNA of the CDR3: TGTGCCATCAGGAACGACAACCTCGGTAATTCACCCCTCCACTTT. The chain uses TRBV10-3 and TRBJ1-6; D call uncertain. The V gene's germline CDR1 is ENHRY and CDR2 SYGVKD. CDR3 length: 15 amino acids. V was shortened by 6 bases and J by 6 bases, with 15 bases between the two germline ends.

This chain links TRBV5-4 with TRBJ2-2; tentative D call: TRBD1 (5 bases). CDR1 is SGHNT and CDR2 is YYREEE in the germline V gene (reference sequence). Trimming took 4 bases from V and 6 from J, leaving 13 bases between them. The CDR3 spans 14 residues. CDR3 sequence reads: CASSLTQGPGELFF. In nucleotides, the CDR3 is TGTGCCAGCAGCCTTACCCAGGGTCCCGGGGAGCTGTTTTTT.

The chain has TRBV7-2 and TRBJ1-5; D uncertain. Trimming removed 4 bases at V and 4 bases at J, with 11 bases between. Germline V lookup: CDR1 SGHTA, CDR2 FQGNSA. The CDR3 extends over 14 amino acids. CDR3 sequence reads: CASSSMTGNQPQHF. DNA of the CDR3: TGTGCCAGCAGCTCCATGACGGGGAATCAGCCCCAGCATTTT.

The genes are TRBV15 and TRBJ1-1; no definite D call. V was shortened by 8 bases and J by 0 bases, with 22 bases between the two germline ends. CDR3 size: 17 residues. Germline assignment: CDR1 LNHNV and CDR2 YYDKDF (reference sequence). The CDR3 region is CATGQSPSRWLNTEAFF. The CDR3 nucleotides are TGTGCCACCGGGCAGTCTCCTTCAAGATGGTTGAACACTGAAGCTTTCTTT. The whole variable domain, remainder taken from reference TRBV15 and TRBJ1-1, is DAMVIQNPRYQVTQFGKPVTLSCSQTLNHNVMYWYQQKSSQAPKLLFHYYDKDFNNEADTPDNFQSRRPNTSFCFLDIRSPGLGDTAMYLCATGQSPSRWLNTEAFFGQGTRLTVV.

The chain uses TRBV29-1 and TRBJ2-7; D uncertain. V was trimmed by 6 bases and J by 2 bases, leaving 11 bases between them. Germline V gives CDR1 SQVTM, CDR2 ANQGSEA. This CDR3 region has 12 residues. For the CDR3, the DNA is TGCAGCGTCAGGAAAGACCCCTACGAGCAGTACTTC. Translation gives CSVRKDPYEQYF.

This chain connects TRBV27 to TRBJ1-2; 9 bases align to TRBD1. V dropped 5 bases and J dropped 2; count of bases not matched to a gene: 6. The CDR3 covers 15 residues. Per the germline V gene, CDR1 is MNHEY and CDR2 is SMNVEV (reference sequence). CDR3 in amino acids: CASSLTGTGNYGYTF. The CDR3 region has the DNA TGTGCCAGCAGTCTAACCGGGACAGGGAACTATGGCTACACCTTC.

This clone showed up just once. J is TRBJ2-1 and V is TRBV7-9; weak D call: TRBD2 (7 bases). The V end lost 5 bases, the J end lost 2 bases, and 13 bases lay between the germline ends. This CDR3 is 15 amino acids long. From germline, CDR1 is SEHNR and CDR2 FQNEAQ (reference sequence). CDR3 in DNA: TGTGCCAGCAGCAAACAGGGAGGGCCCTACAATGAGCAGTTCTTC. Translated: CASSKQGGPYNEQFF.

The chain joins TRBV7-9 to TRBJ1-1; perhaps TRBD1 as D (6 bases). The CDR3 runs 15 residues. The V gene's germline CDR1 is SEHNR and CDR2 FQNEAQ (reference sequence). Trimming shortened V by 5 bases and J by 4 bases, and 17 bases separated the two germline ends. Here the CDR3 reads CASSPFPGVGTEAFF. CDR3 nucleotides: TGTGCCAGCAGCCCTTTCCCAGGGGTAGGCACTGAAGCTTTCTTT.

This clone showed up just once. The chain combines TRBV30 with TRBJ1-2, with 7 bases that match TRBD1. Germline values: CDR1 GTSNPN, CDR2 SVGIG (reference sequence). Trimming took 2 bases from V and 4 from J; bases not matched to a gene: 10. The CDR3 runs 15 residues. CDR3 nucleotide sequence: TGTGCCTGGAGTACTTCACAGGGGCACGGCTATGGCTACACCTTC. Translation gives CAWSTSQGHGYGYTF.

This chain uses TRBV10-1 with TRBJ2-7; maybe TRBD1 (5 bases). Trimming took off 6 bases at V and 0 bases at J, with 12 bases between the two ends. The germline V gene has CDR1 WNHNN and CDR2 SYGVQD (reference sequence). This CDR3 is 14 amino acids long. CDR3 DNA: TGCGCCAGCAGGCCAACAGGAAGCTCCTACGAGCAGTACTTC. Translated: CASRPTGSSYEQYF.

The chain uses TRBV27 and TRBJ2-5; weak D call: TRBD1 (5 bases). Trimming left V 3 bases short and J 4 bases short, with 9 bases between. CDR1 is MNHEY, CDR2 SMNVEV, per germline (reference sequence). The CDR3 loop spans 13 amino acids. CDR3 sequence (DNA): TGTGCCAGCAGTTTTTTAGGGGTAGAGACCCAGTACTTC. Its translation is CASSFLGVETQYF.

V is TRBV7-9 and J is TRBJ2-1; 12 nucleotides agree with TRBD1. Germline V gene data show CDR1 as SEHNR and CDR2 as FQNEAQ (reference sequence). Trimming at V came to 5 bases and at J to 4 bases, leaving 12 bases not matched to a gene. This CDR3 contains 18 residues. The CDR3 nucleotides read TGTGCCAGCAGCATGTCGGGACAGGGGGCTGGGGGGTACAATGAGCAGTTCTTC. It encodes CASSMSGQGAGGYNEQFF.

This chain joins TRBV6-5 and TRBJ2-1; 9 positions agree with TRBD1. CDR3 length: 14 residues. Germline V CDR1 and CDR2: MNHEY, SVGAGI. J gave up 7 bases and V 4 bases, and 5 bases lay outside the gene matches. The CDR3 reads CASSFMDRGNEQFF. The CDR3 bases are TGTGCCAGCAGTTTCATGGACAGGGGTAATGAGCAGTTCTTC.

This chain connects TRBV12-2 to TRBJ1-2; the table's D call, TRBD1, has no DNA check behind it. TRBV12-2 counts as a pseudogene. The CDR3 has 16 amino acids. The CDR3 coding sequence is TGTGCAAGTCGCTTAGCAGGGACAGGGGCTAACTATGGCTACACCTTC. This codes for CASRLAGTGANYGYTF.